Listed here are 7 T cell receptor beta chains from one sample, sequenced in a study of spatial heterogeneity in lung cancer. The time point is: sample taken at primary tumor resection. The sequenced material consisted of unsorted whole RNA from tumor, nontumor lung or frozen PBMC. Each CDR3 protein gets one entry after TCRdb re-called the 5' RACE reads with MiXCR. The sample has about 2,900 distinct CDR3 sequences, about 15% seen once. Source: PBMCs, taken at surgery. The receptors shown here come from a female donor with early-stage non-small cell lung cancer.

The V and J genes are TRBV28 and TRBJ2-3; 9 nucleotides agree with TRBD2. The CDR3 has 17 amino acids. The J segment lost 3 bases and the V segment lost 4 bases, leaving 11 bases of the junction unmatched. Germline V gene lookup returns CDR1 MDHEN and CDR2 SYDVKM. CDR3 loop: CASSSPPTSGLTDTQYF. In DNA form, the CDR3 reads TGTGCCAGCAGTTCCCCCCCGACTAGCGGATTGACAGATACGCAGTATTTT.

The chain carries TRBV18 and TRBJ1-1, with TRBD1 identical over 9 bases. This CDR3 comprises 13 residues. Losses at the gene ends were 3 bases for V and 11 bases for J; bases not matched to a gene: 7. Looked up from germline, CDR1 is KGHSH and CDR2 is LQKENI. CDR3 sequence: CASSPQRDREAFF. CDR3 bases: TGTGCCAGCTCACCGCAGCGGGACAGGGAGGCTTTCTTT.

The genes are TRBV6-4 and TRBJ2-3; 7 positions match TRBD2. This CDR3 has 15 amino acids. V lost 2 bases and J lost 4; bases outside the gene matches: 6. Per the germline V gene, CDR1 is MRHNA and CDR2 is SNTAGT. CDR3 protein: CASSDAPAGPDTQYF. DNA of the CDR3: TGTGCCAGCAGTGACGCCCCAGCGGGGCCAGATACGCAGTATTTT.

This clonotype has at least ten counts. The V call is TRBV6-2 or TRBV6-3, the J call TRBJ1-6; unclear D gene. The germline V and J ends were trimmed by 8 bases and 9 bases, with 17 bases remaining between them. The germline V gene has CDR1 MNHEY and CDR2 SVGEGT. The CDR3 totals 14 residues. CDR3 sequence (DNA): TGTGCCAGCTCGCGGGCGTCTCAACGTTCACCCCTCCACTTT. Translated: CASSRASQRSPLHF.

This clonotype was recorded a few times. The V gene is TRBV27, the J gene TRBJ1-1; D may be TRBD1 (6 bases). Trimming removed 7 bases from V and 5 bases from J, with 20 bases in between. The CDR3 covers 15 residues. Germline CDR1 reads MNHEY; CDR2 reads SMNVEV (reference sequence). The CDR3 DNA is TGTGCCAGCAACCCCGCGGGCAGAGGGGGGACTGAAGCTTTCTTT. Its translation: CASNPAGRGGTEAFF.

This clonotype has a single count. The chain combines TRBV7-6 with TRBJ2-3; possibly TRBD2 for D (5 bases). This CDR3 is built from 15 residues. The V gene lost 5 bases and the J gene lost 0 bases, with 12 bases spanning the gap. In germline, CDR1 is SGHVS, CDR2 FNYEAQ. The CDR3 is CASSPPGVSTDTQYF. The CDR3, as DNA: TGTGCCAGCAGCCCACCCGGGGTCAGCACAGATACGCAGTATTTT.

In this sample, this clonotype turned up many times. V and J are TRBV7-9 and TRBJ1-2, with D possibly being TRBD1 (5 bases). This CDR3 contains 14 residues. CDR1 is SEHNR, CDR2 FQNEAQ, per germline (reference sequence). With 6 bases removed from V and 3 bases from J, the gap between germline ends came to 14 bases. The CDR3 DNA is TGTGCCAGCAGTGGTACAGGCGGGTACTATGGCTACACCTTC. Residues: CASSGTGGYYGYTF. Filled out from reference TRBV7-9 and TRBJ1-2, the complete variable domain reads DTGVSQNPRHKITKRGQNVTFRCDPISEHNRLYWYRQTLGQGPEFLTYFQNEAQLEKSRLLSDRFSAERPKGSFSTLEIQRTEQGDSAMYLCASSGTGGYYGYTFGSGTRLTVV.